This TCR beta chain was recovered during a study of persistence of HIV-infected CD4 T cells. With respect to this clone: No antigen is known for it.

The V segment lost 10 bases and the J segment 4 bases; nucleotides outside the gene matches: 15. Germline loops: CDR1 MDHEN, CDR2 SYDVKM. The CDR3 has 16 residues. The libraries were made with immunoSEQ version 4 in survey mode. Only in-frame clones appear in the TCRdb table, and some are missing; sequencing was by immunoSEQ multiplex PCR. Of about 20,000 clones listed, about 84% are singletons. Stimulation used approximately 9.6 ug/mL lysate from CMV-infected fibroblasts. Sorting of responding CD4+ T cells relied on upregulated CD40 ligand together with CD69. The receptor was isolated from an adult man with HIV who was CMV-seropositive. Sequences were derived from CD4+ T cells sorted from PBMCs after approximately 20-hour stimulation, sampled from a patient who received antiretroviral therapy. This rearrangement joins TRBV28 to TRBJ1-4; 7 bases are shared with TRBD1. The CDR3: CATQFGGGLLNEKLFF. The CDR3 DNA sequence: TGTGCCACCCAATTTGGAGGGGGCCTACTTAATGAAAAACTGTTTTTT.